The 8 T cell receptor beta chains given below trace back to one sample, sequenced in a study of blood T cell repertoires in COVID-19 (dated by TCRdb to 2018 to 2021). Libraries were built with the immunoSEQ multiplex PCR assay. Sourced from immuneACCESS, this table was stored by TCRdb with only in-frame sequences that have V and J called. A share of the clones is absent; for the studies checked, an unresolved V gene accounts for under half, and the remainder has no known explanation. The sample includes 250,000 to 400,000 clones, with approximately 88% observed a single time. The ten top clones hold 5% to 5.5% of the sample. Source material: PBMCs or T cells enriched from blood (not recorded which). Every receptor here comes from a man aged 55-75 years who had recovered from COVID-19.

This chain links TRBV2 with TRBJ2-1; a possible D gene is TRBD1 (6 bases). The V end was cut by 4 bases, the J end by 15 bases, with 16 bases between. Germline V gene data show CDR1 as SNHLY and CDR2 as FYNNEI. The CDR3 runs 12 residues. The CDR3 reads CASSALQGLWFF. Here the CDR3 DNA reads TGTGCCAGCAGTGCCTTACAGGGTCTTTGGTTCTTC.

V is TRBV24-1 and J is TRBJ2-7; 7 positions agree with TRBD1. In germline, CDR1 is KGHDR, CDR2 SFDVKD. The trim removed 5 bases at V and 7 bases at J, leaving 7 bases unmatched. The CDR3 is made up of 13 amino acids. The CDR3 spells CATSGTGAREQYF. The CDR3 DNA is TGTGCCACCAGTGGTACAGGGGCCCGGGAGCAGTACTTC.

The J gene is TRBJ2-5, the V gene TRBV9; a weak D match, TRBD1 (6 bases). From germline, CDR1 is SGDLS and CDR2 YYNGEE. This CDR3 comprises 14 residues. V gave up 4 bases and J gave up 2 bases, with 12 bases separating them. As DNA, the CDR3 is TGTGCCAGCAGCACCCGGACAGAGCAAGAGACCCAGTACTTC. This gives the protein CASSTRTEQETQYF.

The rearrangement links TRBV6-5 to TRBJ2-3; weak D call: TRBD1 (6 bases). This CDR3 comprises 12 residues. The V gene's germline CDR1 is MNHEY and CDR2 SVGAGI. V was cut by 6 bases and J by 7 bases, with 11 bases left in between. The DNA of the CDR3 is TGTGCCAGCAGCCGGACAGTTTATACGCAGTATTTT. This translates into CASSRTVYTQYF.

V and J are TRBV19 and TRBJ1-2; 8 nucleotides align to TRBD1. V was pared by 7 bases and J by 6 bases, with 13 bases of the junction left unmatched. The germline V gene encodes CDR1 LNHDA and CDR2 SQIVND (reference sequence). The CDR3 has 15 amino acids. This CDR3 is CASTPSGTGYHGYTF. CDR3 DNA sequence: TGTGCCAGTACCCCCTCCGGGACAGGTTATCATGGCTACACCTTC.

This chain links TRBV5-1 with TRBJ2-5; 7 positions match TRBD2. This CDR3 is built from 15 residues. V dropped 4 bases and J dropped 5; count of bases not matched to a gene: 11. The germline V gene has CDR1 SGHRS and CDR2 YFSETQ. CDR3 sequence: CASSPGGTQGETQYF. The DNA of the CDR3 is TGCGCCAGCAGCCCGGGAGGTACCCAGGGTGAGACCCAGTACTTC.

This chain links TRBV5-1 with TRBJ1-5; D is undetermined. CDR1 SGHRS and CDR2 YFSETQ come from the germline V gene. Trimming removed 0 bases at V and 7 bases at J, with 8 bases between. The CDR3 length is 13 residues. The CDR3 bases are TGCGCCAGCAGCTTGGGTACGGGGCAGCCCCAGCATTTT. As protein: CASSLGTGQPQHF.

Here the CDR3 reads CASSLGPGQGFQGETQYF. The CDR3, as DNA: TGTGCCAGCAGCTTAGGACCGGGACAGGGGTTTCAGGGAGAGACCCAGTACTTC. The gene calls are TRBV7-9 and TRBJ2-5; 10 nucleotides line up with TRBD1. CDR1 and CDR2 (germline): SEHNR, FQNEAQ (reference sequence). The CDR3 loop spans 18 amino acids. J gave up 4 bases and V 1 base, and 12 bases lay outside the gene matches.